The 7 T cell receptor beta chains in this list originate from one sample, sequenced in a study of cytomegalovirus exposure and HLA in healthy donors. Only in-frame clones appear in the TCRdb table, and some are missing; sequencing was by immunoSEQ multiplex PCR. The sample yields about 110,000 clones, about nine tenths seen once. Material: PBMCs. These receptor sequences come from a young woman in good health and CMV-seronegative.

The chain is built from TRBV5-1 and TRBJ1-1; D is unclear. CDR3 length: 12 amino acids. V was clipped by 5 bases and J by 10 bases, with 15 bases between them. Germline lookup yields CDR1 SGHRS and CDR2 YFSETQ. The CDR3 nucleotides read TGCGCCAGCAGTCTATCCGGGGAAGGAGCTTTCTTT. Translation gives CASSLSGEGAFF.

The gene calls are TRBV30 and TRBJ2-3; 12 bases are a match to TRBD2. The CDR3 covers 15 residues. V lost 1 base to trimming and J lost 5 bases; unmatched junction nucleotides: 4. Germline V gives CDR1 GTSNPN, CDR2 SVGIG (reference sequence). CDR3 sequence: CAWSASGRVVDTQYF. The CDR3 bases are TGTGCCTGGAGTGCTAGCGGGAGGGTAGTAGATACGCAGTATTTT.

The chain links TRBV4-3 to TRBJ2-7; TRBD1 aligns across 9 bases. Germline CDR1 LGHNA, CDR2 YSLEER. Trimming removed 8 bases from V and 2 bases from J; junction bases left unmatched: 13. The CDR3 totals 16 residues. CDR3 sequence reads: CASSPGQGPIPYEQYF. The CDR3 DNA sequence: TGCGCCAGCTCCCCGGGACAGGGTCCAATCCCCTACGAGCAGTACTTC.

This chain connects TRBV6-6 to TRBJ2-3, with D possibly being TRBD1 (5 bases). V was cut by 5 bases and J by 3 bases, with 18 bases left in between. The CDR3 is 16 residues long. In germline, CDR1 is MNHNY, CDR2 SVGAGI (reference sequence). CDR3 sequence: CASSQLPGQGTDTQYF. The DNA for the CDR3 is TGTGCCAGCAGTCAACTCCCCGGGCAGGGAACAGATACGCAGTATTTT.

The sample holds one count of this clone. The chain has TRBV5-6 and TRBJ2-7; D is uncertain. CDR1 is SGHDT, CDR2 YYEEEE, per germline. CDR3 length: 16 residues. V lost 0 bases and J lost 6, with 19 bases in between. The CDR3: CASSLVAQTKLAEQYF. The CDR3 coding sequence is TGTGCCAGCAGCTTGGTTGCTCAGACAAAGTTGGCCGAGCAGTACTTC.

A remark on this clone: Other DNA sequences in this sample translate to the same CDR3. This chain joins TRBV5-1 and TRBJ2-3; D remains unclear. The CDR3 loop spans 15 amino acids. CDR1 and CDR2 (germline): SGHRS, YFSETQ. V was clipped by 0 bases and J by 0 bases, with 8 bases between them. For the CDR3, the DNA is TGCGCCAGCAGCTTGGTTGCAGGTAGCACAGATACGCAGTATTTT. This codes for CASSLVAGSTDTQYF.

The rearrangement uses TRBV18 and TRBJ2-1; D remains ambiguous. Per the germline V gene, CDR1 is KGHSH and CDR2 is LQKENI. V lost 3 bases to trimming and J lost 4 bases, with 10 bases between them. CDR3 length: 14 residues. The CDR3: CASSPLRSYNEQFF. The CDR3 DNA reads TGTGCCAGCTCACCCCTCAGGTCTTACAATGAGCAGTTCTTC.